This T cell receptor (beta chain) was documented in a study of control samples from healthy donors and cancer patients. Sequenced by immunoSEQ multiplex PCR; TCRdb stores in-frame clones only, minus some. The sample includes 150,000 to 200,000 clones, around 88% seen only once; the top ten take around 1.6%. The CDR3 covers 14 residues. Looked up from germline, CDR1 is MNHEY and CDR2 is SVGAGI. The V gene end was trimmed by 6 bases and the J gene end by 6 bases; junction bases not matched to a gene: 7. The clonotype was recovered from a young man in good health. Input material: blood. J is TRBJ1-4 and V is TRBV6-5, with TRBD1 identical over 7 bases. The CDR3 nucleotides read TGTGCCAGCAGGCGGGGAGGGGGCGATGAAAAACTGTTTTTT. The encoded protein is CASRRGGGDEKLFF.